One and the same sample provided the 15 T cell receptor beta chains below, sequenced in a study of blood T cell repertoires in COVID-19. TCRdb's table, derived via immunoSEQ multiplex PCR, lists solely in-frame clones and lacks some. The table has about 190,000 clones, roughly 80% seen once. Sequencing was done on a sample of peripheral blood. The receptors were gathered from a woman aged 50 to 60 with acute or convalescent COVID-19.

This clone was observed once. The chain carries TRBV19 and TRBJ1-1; 10 bases are shared with TRBD1. Germline lookup yields CDR1 LNHDA and CDR2 SQIVND (reference sequence). J was trimmed by 1 base and V by 4 bases; bases with no gene match: 3. The CDR3 runs 15 residues. The CDR3 nucleotides read TGTGCCAGTAGTACGACAGGGGGCCGGAACACTGAAGCTTTCTTT. Protein sequence: CASSTTGGRNTEAFF.

CDR3 nucleotide sequence: TGTGCCAGCAGGCTACGACAGGGGGCTAGACAGCCCCAGTATTTT. Encoded protein: CASRLRQGARQPQYF. This chain joins TRBV27 and TRBJ1-5, with TRBD1 matching over 10 bases. The better agreement between TRBJ2-3 and the DNA end casts doubt on the J call. CDR3 length: 15 amino acids. The germline CDR1 and CDR2 sequences are MNHEY and SMNVEV (reference sequence).

The chain combines TRBV9 with TRBJ1-2; no firm D call. V dropped 0 bases and J dropped 8 bases, with 20 bases sitting between them. Germline loops: CDR1 SGDLS, CDR2 YYNGEE. CDR3 length equals 16 residues. The CDR3 sequence is CASSVATSRTGGGYTF. The CDR3 region has the DNA TGTGCCAGCAGCGTAGCTACAAGCAGGACCGGAGGCGGCTACACCTTC.

The chain recombines TRBV11-2 with TRBJ1-6, with a possible D match to TRBD1 (5 bases). CDR3 length equals 16 residues. V dropped 7 bases and J dropped 7 bases, with 20 bases sitting between them. Per germline, CDR1 SGHAT and CDR2 FQNNGV. The CDR3 DNA is TGTGCCAGCACATTGACCACCCCAGGGCCCAATTCACCCCTCCACTTT. Its translation is CASTLTTPGPNSPLHF.

A note on this clone: One end of the junction does not line up with germline, which may come from a read error. The chain recombines TRBV6-5 with TRBJ1-6; possible D gene TRBD1, 5 bases. Germline V lookup: CDR1 MNHEY, CDR2 SVGAGI. This CDR3 is built from 15 residues. CDR3 region: CTSSYDGGRNSPLHF. The CDR3 nucleotides read TGTACCAGCAGTTACGACGGGGGTAGAAATTCACCCCTCCACTTT.

The CDR3 bases are TGTGCCAGCTCTTTAGCGGGGCGCCAAGAGACCCAGTACTTC. It specifies CASSLAGRQETQYF. The chain combines TRBV19 with TRBJ2-5; 8 bases match TRBD2. CDR1 and CDR2 (germline): LNHDA, SQIVND (reference sequence). The CDR3 runs to 14 residues. V lost 9 bases and J lost 1; bases outside the gene matches: 7. Together with reference TRBV19 and TRBJ2-5, the CDR3 gives the full variable domain: DGGITQSPKYLFRKEGQNVTLSCEQNLNHDAMYWYRQDPGQGLRLIYYSQIVNDFQKGDIAEGYSVSREKKESFPLTVTSAQKNPTAFYLCASSLAGRQETQYFGPGTRLLVL.

This chain connects TRBV9 to TRBJ1-1, with 7 bases identical to TRBD1. J gave up 4 bases and V 7 bases, and 16 bases lay outside the gene matches. Germline CDR1 and CDR2: SGDLS and YYNGEE. CDR3 length: 16 amino acids. The CDR3 spells CASQHPITGESTEAFF. The CDR3 DNA sequence: TGTGCCAGCCAGCATCCAATTACAGGGGAGAGCACTGAAGCTTTCTTT.

The chain carries TRBV4-2 and TRBJ1-5, with 7 positions matching TRBD1. CDR1 and CDR2 (germline): LGHNA, YNFKEQ. Trimming at V came to 0 bases and at J to 2 bases, leaving 13 bases not matched to a gene. This CDR3 is 19 amino acids long. The DNA for the CDR3 is TGTGCCAGCAGCCAAGAGGGAGGATCCTGGACAGGCGGCAATCAGCCCCAGCATTTT. Translation: CASSQEGGSWTGGNQPQHF.

This rearrangement joins TRBV25-1 to TRBJ1-5; 11 bases map to TRBD1. The length of the CDR3 is 15 residues. Germline V CDR1 and CDR2: MGHDK, SYGVNS. V shed 3 bases, J shed 3 bases, and the junction held 1 base outside the gene matches. CDR3 DNA: TGTGCCAGCAGTGAGGACAGGGGGCTCAATCAGCCCCAGCATTTT. Its translation is CASSEDRGLNQPQHF. The whole variable domain, remainder taken from reference TRBV25-1 and TRBJ1-5, is EADIYQTPRYLVIGTGKKITLECSQTMGHDKMYWYQQDPGMELHLIHYSYGVNSTEKGDLSSESTVSRIRTEHFPLTLESARPSHTSQYLCASSEDRGLNQPQHFGDGTRLSIL.

The gene calls are TRBV2 and TRBJ1-5; D not certain. Germline V gene data show CDR1 as SNHLY and CDR2 as FYNNEI. This CDR3 is built from 15 residues. V shed 2 bases and J shed 1 base, with 9 bases lying between them. In nucleotides, the CDR3 is TGTGCCAGCAGTGAACAAAATCAGAGCAATCAGCCCCAGCATTTT. Translating gives CASSEQNQSNQPQHF. The variable domain in full, with the rest retrieved from reference TRBV2 and TRBJ1-5, is EPEVTQTPSHQVTQMGQEVILRCVPISNHLYFYWYRQILGQKVEFLVSFYNNEISEKSEIFDDQFSVERPDGSNFTLKIRSTKLEDSAMYFCASSEQNQSNQPQHFGDGTRLSIL.

This chain joins TRBV5-8 and TRBJ1-5; TRBD1 aligns across 9 bases. The CDR3 is 16 amino acids. J gave up 3 bases and V 4 bases, and 8 bases lay outside the gene matches. Germline CDR1 and CDR2: SGHTS and YDEGEE. CDR3 nucleotide sequence: TGTGCCAGCAGCCTTACGGGGACAGGGATCAATCAGCCCCAGCATTTT. Encoded protein: CASSLTGTGINQPQHF.

This clone occurred many times. The chain is built from TRBV9 and TRBJ1-2, with D possibly being TRBD1 (5 bases). The ends were cut back, 0 bases at V and 5 bases at J, with 11 bases in the middle. In germline, CDR1 is SGDLS, CDR2 YYNGEE. CDR3 length: 14 amino acids. As DNA, the CDR3 is TGTGCCAGCAGCGTAGGGGAGGGACTTTATGGCTACACCTTC. Translation: CASSVGEGLYGYTF. The full variable domain, rest sourced from reference TRBV9 and TRBJ1-2, is DSGVTQTPKHLITATGQRVTLRCSPRSGDLSVYWYQQSLDQGLQFLIQYYNGEERAKGNILERFSAQQFPDLHSELNLSSLELGDSALYFCASSVGEGLYGYTFGSGTRLTVV.

The rearrangement joins TRBV27 to TRBJ2-7; 10 bases are a match to TRBD1. Per germline, CDR1 MNHEY and CDR2 SMNVEV (reference sequence). Unmatched junction bases numbered 14, after V lost 4 bases and J lost 2 bases. This CDR3 is built from 18 residues. CDR3 protein: CASSSGPPRTGGPYEQYF. CDR3 nucleotides: TGTGCCAGCAGTTCAGGGCCCCCGAGGACAGGGGGACCCTACGAGCAGTACTTC.

This clone was picked up one time. V usage is TRBV28 and J usage is TRBJ1-2; a possible D gene is TRBD1 (6 bases). The germline gives CDR1 MDHEN, CDR2 SYDVKM. The CDR3 spans 16 residues. Trimming removed 6 bases at V and 8 bases at J, with 25 bases between. The CDR3 here is CASRTARGPRGVGYTF. CDR3 in DNA: TGTGCCAGCAGAACGGCCCGGGGACCCAGGGGTGTCGGCTACACCTTC.

The rearrangement uses TRBV13 and TRBJ2-3; 9 bases line up with TRBD2. V shed 5 bases and J 4 bases; nucleotides not matched to a gene: 16. Per the germline V gene, CDR1 is PRHDT and CDR2 is FYEKMQ (reference sequence). The CDR3 contains 18 residues. For the CDR3, the DNA is TGTGCCAGCAGCCACCGACGGCGGGAGGGAAGCCCCGCAGATACGCAGTATTTT. This codes for CASSHRRREGSPADTQYF.